The rows below give T cell receptor beta chains drawn from one sample of a study of T-cell reconstitution after alpha-beta-depleted transplantation in children. MiXCR, run by TCRdb on the PCR reads, gives a single entry per CDR3 protein. Found here are fewer than 20,000 distinct CDR3 sequences, approximately 5.5% of them singletons; the top ten hold about 6.3%. The sample here was PBMCs, taken before TCRalphabeta/CD19-depleted stem cell transplant. Source of these receptors: a boy between 10 and 17 years old with acute lymphoblastic leukemia, due to receive a stem cell transplant. The CDR3 runs from the conserved cysteine through the conserved F or W. The D gene is left open where the match is weak. Each size is once, few, many, or a class for an expanded clone.

V: TRBV6-1
size: many
D: .
J: TRBJ2-5
DNA: TGTGCCAGCAGTGAAGTGTGGTGGCGGGGCCTACAAGAGACCCAGTACTTC
CDR3: CASSEVWWRGLQETQYF

V: TRBV11-3
size: many
D: TRBD2
J: TRBJ2-2
DNA: TGTGCCAGCAGCCTCAGGGTGGCGGGAGCTACCGGGGAGCTGTTTTTT
CDR3: CASSLRVAGATGELFF

V: TRBV2
size: many
D: .
J: TRBJ2-1
DNA: TGTGCCAGCAGGAAGGACGCGGCCCATGAGCAGTTCTTC
CDR3: CASRKDAAHEQFF

V: TRBV10-2
size: medium-sized
D: .
J: TRBJ2-4
DNA: TGCGCCAGCATTGGTCCGGGTCTAGCCAAAAACATTCAGTACTTC
CDR3: CASIGPGLAKNIQYF

V: TRBV29-1
size: medium-sized
D: TRBD2
J: TRBJ2-5
DNA: TGCAGCGTGGGAACTAGCGGGGGACAAGAGACCCAGTACTTC
CDR3: CSVGTSGGQETQYF

V: TRBV5-6
size: medium-sized
D: .
J: TRBJ2-6
DNA: TGTGCCAGCAGCAGACATATCTCTGGGGCCAACGTCCTGACTTTC
CDR3: CASSRHISGANVLTF

V: TRBV6-5
size: many
D: TRBD1
J: TRBJ1-3
DNA: TGTGCCAGCAGCCTTTCCGGGACAGGGGGAAACACCATATATTTT
CDR3: CASSLSGTGGNTIYF

V: TRBV12-3/TRBV12-4
size: many
D: .
J: TRBJ1-2
DNA: TGTGCCAGCAGTTTATCCGACTGGACGGGCGGGGGCTACACCTTC
CDR3: CASSLSDWTGGGYTF

V: TRBV15
size: few
D: .
J: TRBJ2-5
DNA: TGTGCCACCAGCAGAGACCCCCGGGCCCAAGAGACCCAGTACTTC
CDR3: CATSRDPRAQETQYF

V: TRBV4-1
size: medium-sized
D: .
J: TRBJ2-7
DNA: TGCGCCAGCAGCCAAGAGGGGCGAGGGGTGTACGAGCAGTACTTC
CDR3: CASSQEGRGVYEQYF

V: TRBV10-2
size: many
D: .
J: TRBJ1-1
DNA: TGCGCCAGCACGGGGAATTGGAACACTGAAGCTTTCTTT
CDR3: CASTGNWNTEAFF

V: TRBV27
size: many
D: .
J: TRBJ1-1
DNA: TGTGCCAGCAGAAGAGAGGGGGTAGGCACTGAAGCTTTCTTT
CDR3: CASRREGVGTEAFF

V: TRBV5-1
size: many
D: TRBD2
J: TRBJ2-7
DNA: TGCGCCAGCAGCTTCCCTAGCGGGAGGCCCACCTACGAGCAGTACTTC
CDR3: CASSFPSGRPTYEQYF

V: TRBV20-1
size: medium-sized
D: TRBD1
J: TRBJ2-4
DNA: TGCAGTGCAAACCCCCGACAGGGGGCAAACATTCAGTACTTC
CDR3: CSANPRQGANIQYF

V: TRBV18
size: many
D: .
J: TRBJ1-2
DNA: TGTGCCAGCTCACCTAACTCTATTGACGGCTACACCTTC
CDR3: CASSPNSIDGYTF

V: TRBV24-1
size: many
D: .
J: TRBJ1-2
DNA: TGTGCCACCAGTGATTCTGGGGGGGGTTCGAGCTACACCTTC
CDR3: CATSDSGGGSSYTF

V: TRBV2
size: many
D: .
J: TRBJ1-4
DNA: TGTGCCAGCAGACCGGACGGGACACGGGAAAAACTGTTTTTT
CDR3: CASRPDGTREKLFF

V: TRBV9
size: medium-sized
D: .
J: TRBJ2-6
DNA: TGTGCCAGCAGCGTAGCTACGAGGGCCTCTGGGGCCAACGTCCTGACTTTC
CDR3: CASSVATRASGANVLTF

V: TRBV3-1
size: few
D: TRBD2
J: TRBJ2-1
DNA: TGTGCCAGCTGCCCCTTTACGCTAGCGGAAATTTACAATGAGCAGTTCTTC
CDR3: CASCPFTLAEIYNEQFF

V: TRBV4-3
size: many
D: TRBD1
J: TRBJ2-1
DNA: TGCGCCAGCAGCCACGAACCGACAGGGGTATCCGACAATGAGCAGTTCTTC
CDR3: CASSHEPTGVSDNEQFF

V: TRBV19
size: many
D: .
J: TRBJ1-1
DNA: TGTGCCAGTAGTCCCGGACAGCTGTCGTTGGCTTTCTTT
CDR3: CASSPGQLSLAFF

V: TRBV7-2
size: many
D: TRBD1
J: TRBJ2-1
DNA: TGTGCCAGCAGCTTCACCAGGGGGTCCTACAATGAGCAGTTCTTC
CDR3: CASSFTRGSYNEQFF

V: TRBV20-1
size: many
D: .
J: TRBJ2-7
DNA: TGCAGTGCTAGAGGGGAAGGGTACGAGCAGTACTTC
CDR3: CSARGEGYEQYF

V: TRBV14
size: many
D: .
J: TRBJ2-5
DNA: TGTGCCAGCAGCCAATGGGGACTTCTCCAAGAGACCCAGTACTTC
CDR3: CASSQWGLLQETQYF

V: TRBV11-3
size: many
D: TRBD1
J: TRBJ2-1
DNA: TGTGCCAGCAGGGCAGGGGGCGTGTTAAGTGAGCAGTTCTTC
CDR3: CASRAGGVLSEQFF

V: TRBV24-1
size: many
D: .
J: TRBJ1-1
DNA: TGTGCCACCAGGCCGGGTCCGGGGACTGAAGCTTTCTTT
CDR3: CATRPGPGTEAFF

V: TRBV27
size: many
D: .
J: TRBJ2-7
DNA: TGTGCCAGCAGTTGGACGGTCTCCTACGAGCAGTACTTC
CDR3: CASSWTVSYEQYF

V: TRBV29-1
size: many
D: .
J: TRBJ2-4
DNA: TGCAGCGTTGAAGGGGGGGGCGCAGGTCAGTTAGCCAAAAACATTCAGTACTTC
CDR3: CSVEGGGAGQLAKNIQYF

V: TRBV29-1
size: many
D: .
J: TRBJ2-7
DNA: TGCAGCGTGGGGGGGCCTCCCGAGCAGTACTTC
CDR3: CSVGGPPEQYF

V: TRBV3-1
size: many
D: TRBD1
J: TRBJ2-2
DNA: TGTGCCAGCAGCCAATGGACAGGGGTCAGCGGGGAGCTGTTTTTT
CDR3: CASSQWTGVSGELFF

V: TRBV3-1
size: few
D: .
J: TRBJ2-3
DNA: TGTGCCAGCTCCAACTTACCCATCGGGACTCCATCGGGAGATACGCAGTATTTT
CDR3: CASSNLPIGTPSGDTQYF

V: TRBV7-8
size: many
D: .
J: TRBJ1-1
DNA: TGTGCCAGCAGCTTATTCGGCTATATGAACACTGAAGCTTTCTTT
CDR3: CASSLFGYMNTEAFF

V: TRBV6-2/TRBV6-3
size: many
D: .
J: TRBJ1-2
DNA: TGTGCCAGCAGTTACCCACTCTATGGCTACACCTTC
CDR3: CASSYPLYGYTF

V: TRBV7-2
size: many
D: TRBD2
J: TRBJ2-3
DNA: TGTGCCAGCAGTCTAACTCGGACTAGCGGCACAGATACGCAGTATTTT
CDR3: CASSLTRTSGTDTQYF

V: TRBV11-3
size: many
D: .
J: TRBJ2-2
DNA: TGTGCCAGCAGCCAGGGTATCCCCGGGGAGCTGTTTTTT
CDR3: CASSQGIPGELFF

V: TRBV5-1
size: many
D: .
J: TRBJ2-3
DNA: TGCGCCAGCAGCTTGCGGGGGATGCACACAGATACGCAGTATTTT
CDR3: CASSLRGMHTDTQYF

V: TRBV7-9
size: many
D: TRBD1
J: TRBJ1-1
DNA: TGTGCCAGCAGCTTACACGGACAGGAGACGGGGACTGAAGCTTTCTTT
CDR3: CASSLHGQETGTEAFF

V: TRBV7-9
size: many
D: .
J: TRBJ1-2
DNA: TGTGCCAGCAGCCTATCCGCGGACAGTTCTCACTATGGCTACACCTTC
CDR3: CASSLSADSSHYGYTF

V: TRBV24-1
size: many
D: TRBD2
J: TRBJ2-1
DNA: TGTGCCACCAGTGATTTCGGGGGGTCGGTTCGCTTCTTC
CDR3: CATSDFGGSVRFF

V: TRBV4-3
size: many
D: .
J: TRBJ1-5
DNA: TGCGCCAGCAGCCAAGAATGGGGTAGCAATCAGCCCCAGCATTTT
CDR3: CASSQEWGSNQPQHF

V: TRBV15
size: many
D: TRBD1
J: TRBJ2-7
DNA: TGTGCCACCAGCTCCGCAAGGGGGCGAGGCTACGAGCAGTACTTC
CDR3: CATSSARGRGYEQYF

V: TRBV5-1
size: many
D: .
J: TRBJ2-3
DNA: TGCGCCAGCAGCCACGGGCCAGATACGCAGTATTTT
CDR3: CASSHGPDTQYF

V: TRBV7-9
size: medium-sized
D: .
J: TRBJ1-5
DNA: TGTGCCAGCAGCGCTGATGGATATAGCAATCAGCCCCAGCATTTT
CDR3: CASSADGYSNQPQHF